These 28 T cell receptor beta chains originate from one sample sequenced in a study of CD8 T cell repertoires and HIV-1 epitope variants. No antigen is known for these receptors. Profiling relied on immunoSEQ multiplex PCR, and the TCRdb table lists in-frame clones only, not all of them. The data contain thousands of clones, 60% to 70% of them singletons. The material sequenced was cultured CD8+ T cells derived from PBMCs. These receptors all stem from a male donor with HIV.

This clone showed up just a few times. This chain joins TRBV27 and TRBJ1-5; unclear D gene. There are 14 residues in the CDR3. Trimming removed 0 bases from V and 5 bases from J, with 8 bases in between. CDR1 and CDR2 from the germline V gene are MNHEY and SMNVEV (reference sequence). The CDR3 loop reads CASSLSGSDQPQHF. The CDR3 DNA sequence: TGTGCCAGCAGTTTATCAGGGTCCGATCAGCCCCAGCATTTT.

A few counts support this clone. V usage is TRBV10-2 and J usage is TRBJ2-4; D gene uncertain. CDR1 is WSHSY and CDR2 is SAAADI in the germline V gene. CDR3 size: 16 residues. The ends were cut back, 6 bases at V and 0 bases at J, with 15 bases in the middle. The CDR3 nucleotides are TGCGCCAGCAGCCCTGTCCAAAGTCTAGCCAAAAACATTCAGTACTTC. It codes for CASSPVQSLAKNIQYF.

The V call is TRBV10-3, the J call TRBJ2-7; D remains ambiguous. Germline lookup yields CDR1 ENHRY and CDR2 SYGVKD. This CDR3 has 13 amino acids. Trimming took 0 bases from V and 4 from J, leaving 7 bases between them. The CDR3 sequence: CAISESDVYEQYF. The DNA for the CDR3 is TGTGCCATCAGTGAGTCGGATGTGTACGAGCAGTACTTC.

The V call is TRBV28, the J call TRBJ1-2; TRBD1 agrees at 11 bases. This CDR3 has 16 amino acids. Trimming removed 5 bases from V and 4 bases from J; junction bases left unmatched: 9. The V gene's germline CDR1 is MDHEN and CDR2 SYDVKM. CDR3 residues: CASSHARDRGIYGYTF. The CDR3, as DNA: TGTGCCAGCAGTCACGCCCGGGACAGGGGGATCTATGGCTACACCTTC.

This clone was counted only a few times. The chain uses TRBV5-4 and TRBJ2-3, with TRBD2 matching 7 bases. Germline trimming cut 1 base from V and 3 bases from J; bases unmatched to any gene: 5. CDR1 SGHNT and CDR2 YYREEE come from the germline V gene (reference sequence). This CDR3 region has 15 residues. Written as DNA, the CDR3 is TGTGCCAGCAGCTTGCTGGGCGGGGGAACAGATACGCAGTATTTT. It translates to CASSLLGGGTDTQYF.

This rearrangement joins TRBV10-3 to TRBJ2-7, with 9 bases matching TRBD2. The CDR3 loop spans 15 amino acids. Per the germline V gene, CDR1 is ENHRY and CDR2 is SYGVKD. Trimming at V came to 0 bases and at J to 6 bases, leaving 6 bases not matched to a gene. The CDR3 loop is CAISESISSGSEQYF. Here the CDR3 DNA reads TGTGCCATCAGTGAGTCGATTAGTAGCGGGAGCGAGCAGTACTTC.

To note about this clone: This CDR3 is also generated by other DNA sequences in the sample. The V call is TRBV5-4, the J call TRBJ2-7, with 8 bases fitting TRBD1. J was trimmed by 7 bases and V by 2 bases; bases with no gene match: 8. The CDR3 spans 14 residues. Germline loops: CDR1 SGHNT, CDR2 YYREEE (reference sequence). The CDR3 is CASSFGQGAGEQYF. In DNA, the CDR3 is TGTGCCAGCAGCTTCGGACAGGGCGCGGGGGAGCAGTACTTC.

CDR3: CASSLSLGQETQYF. In DNA, the CDR3 is TGTGCCAGCAGCTTATCGCTGGGGCAAGAGACCCAGTACTTC. The chain uses TRBV7-2 and TRBJ2-5; D not resolved. The V end lost 2 bases, the J end lost 2 bases, and 9 bases lay between the germline ends. CDR1 SGHTA and CDR2 FQGNSA come from the germline V gene. The CDR3 has 14 amino acids.

The count of this clone is one. The chain carries TRBV6-5 and TRBJ2-7; 11 bases are shared with TRBD1. CDR3 size: 14 residues. Looked up from germline, CDR1 is MNHEY and CDR2 is SVGAGI. J was trimmed by 6 bases and V by 2 bases; bases with no gene match: 3. Here the CDR3 DNA reads TGTGCCAGCAGTTACGGGACAGGGGGTTTCGAGCAGTACTTC. Translating it yields CASSYGTGGFEQYF.

The chain combines TRBV5-1 with TRBJ2-7; D may be TRBD1 or TRBD2 (5 bases each). The CDR3 is 14 residues long. V lost 4 bases, J lost 7 bases, and 18 bases lay in between. The germline V gene has CDR1 SGHRS and CDR2 YFSETQ. In DNA form, the CDR3 reads TGCGCCAGCAGCCCGGGGCGGACGCCCTCTGAGCAGTACTTC. It is translated as CASSPGRTPSEQYF.

This chain links TRBV7-6 with TRBJ1-6; 8 bases are a match to TRBD1. Germline V gives CDR1 SGHVS, CDR2 FNYEAQ. The ends lost 1 base at V and 5 bases at J; junction bases unmatched: 4. The CDR3 has 16 amino acids. The chain's CDR3 is CASSLEGQDHNSPLHF. Here the CDR3 DNA reads TGTGCCAGCAGCTTAGAGGGACAGGACCATAATTCACCCCTCCACTTT.

J is TRBJ2-7 and V is TRBV7-2; D is perhaps TRBD2 (5 bases). Between the trimmed V and J ends, which lost 2 bases and 4 bases, there was a span of 15 bases. CDR1 is SGHTA and CDR2 is FQGNSA in the germline V gene. CDR3 length: 15 residues. The CDR3 region is CASSLHSGGLYEQYF. DNA of the CDR3: TGTGCCAGCAGCTTACACAGCGGAGGATTGTACGAGCAGTACTTC.

The CDR3 DNA follows: TGCAGCGTTGAGTCAGGTCATGGCTACACCTTC. Its protein is CSVESGHGYTF. The genes are TRBV29-1 and TRBJ1-2, with D uncertain. Germline CDR1 SQVTM, CDR2 ANQGSEA. V lost 3 bases and J 6 bases, leaving 8 bases between the germline ends. The CDR3 covers 11 residues.

The chain carries TRBV5-1 and TRBJ2-2; 7 positions match TRBD1. CDR1 and CDR2 from the germline V gene are SGHRS and YFSETQ. V gave up 1 base and J gave up 6 bases; unmatched junction bases: 6. The CDR3 is 15 amino acids. The CDR3 protein is CASSLRTGSAGELFF. The CDR3 DNA sequence: TGCGCCAGCAGCTTGCGGACAGGTTCGGCCGGGGAGCTGTTTTTT. The full variable domain, its missing parts supplied by reference TRBV5-1 and TRBJ2-2, is KAGVTQTPRYLIKTRGQQVTLSCSPISGHRSVSWYQQTPGQGLQFLFEYFSETQRNKGNFPGRFSGRQFSNSRSEMNVSTLELGDSALYLCASSLRTGSAGELFFGEGSRLTVL.

This clone was recorded a few times. The rearrangement joins TRBV19 to TRBJ2-2; D unresolved. Germline loops: CDR1 LNHDA, CDR2 SQIVND (reference sequence). The CDR3 contains 16 residues. V was shortened by 0 bases and J by 1 base, with 9 bases between the two germline ends. The CDR3 DNA sequence: TGTGCCAGTAGTATAGATCTTCGTGGGAACACCGGGGAGCTGTTTTTT. This encodes CASSIDLRGNTGELFF.

This chain links TRBV2 with TRBJ2-5, with 8 bases fitting TRBD2. CDR1 and CDR2 from the germline V gene are SNHLY and FYNNEI. V lost 9 bases to trimming and J lost 5 bases; unmatched junction nucleotides: 26. The CDR3 contains 19 residues. CDR3 nucleotides: TGTGCCAGACGTCGAAAGCTAACTAGCGGTAAGGGGCCGTTTGAGACCCAGTACTTC. Its protein product is CARRRKLTSGKGPFETQYF.

The gene calls are TRBV5-4 and TRBJ1-5; D is possibly TRBD1 (6 bases). In germline, CDR1 is SGHNT, CDR2 YYREEE (reference sequence). This CDR3 contains 14 residues. Trimming cost V 0 bases and J 9 bases, with 13 bases left between them. Here the CDR3 DNA reads TGTGCCAGCAGCTTGGCAGGGGAGGGTCGGCCCCAGCATTTT. Translated: CASSLAGEGRPQHF. The complete variable domain, with remaining parts taken from reference TRBV5-4 and TRBJ1-5, reads ETGVTQSPTHLIKTRGQQVTLRCSSQSGHNTVSWYQQALGQGPQFIFQYYREEENGRGNFPPRFSGLQFPNYSSELNVNALELDDSALYLCASSLAGEGRPQHFGDGTRLSIL.

A single count supports this clone. The V call is TRBV1, the J call TRBJ2-2; TRBD1 is the table's D call, not checked against the DNA. TRBV1 is shown as a pseudogene. This CDR3 contains 16 residues. CDR3 amino acids: CTSSQYGTGGSGELFF. The DNA for the CDR3 is TGCACCAGCAGCCAATATGGGACAGGGGGCTCCGGGGAGCTGTTTTTT.

The chain combines TRBV5-1 with TRBJ1-1; the D is unclear. This CDR3 region has 13 residues. V lost 2 bases, J lost 1 base, and 6 bases lay in between. Germline V lookup: CDR1 SGHRS, CDR2 YFSETQ. CDR3 bases: TGCGCCAGCAGCTTTGGTGGGAACACTGAAGCTTTCTTT. Protein: CASSFGGNTEAFF.

The V and J genes are TRBV27 and TRBJ2-2, with TRBD2 as a possible D gene (6 bases). Deletions cut 6 bases from V and 6 bases from J, with 14 bases between. Germline V CDR1 and CDR2: MNHEY, SMNVEV (reference sequence). CDR3 length: 14 amino acids. The CDR3, as DNA: TGTGCCAGCAGGTTGGGGGGAAATGCCGGGGAGCTGTTTTTT. Protein product: CASRLGGNAGELFF.

The chain recombines TRBV7-6 with TRBJ1-1, with D possibly being TRBD1 (5 bases). CDR3 length: 15 amino acids. Germline CDR1 is SGHVS and CDR2 is FNYEAQ. The V end lost 4 bases, the J end lost 1 base, and 13 bases lay between the germline ends. Written as DNA, the CDR3 is TGTGCCAGCAGCTCAGACAGCCCACGGAACACTGAAGCTTTCTTT. Amino acids: CASSSDSPRNTEAFF.

This clone is termed medium-sized. The chain combines TRBV6-5 with TRBJ2-2; possibly TRBD1 for D (6 bases). CDR1 and CDR2 (germline): MNHEY, SVGAGI. Trimming stripped 6 bases from V and 4 bases from J, with 9 bases between. The CDR3 runs 13 residues. CDR3 amino acids: CASSSDSTGELFF. The DNA of the CDR3 is TGTGCCAGCAGCTCGGACAGCACCGGGGAGCTGTTTTTT.

The chain uses TRBV7-9 and TRBJ1-1; a weak D match, TRBD1 (5 bases). Germline V lookup: CDR1 SEHNR, CDR2 FQNEAQ (reference sequence). The V end lost 1 base, the J end lost 8 bases, and 8 bases lay between the germline ends. CDR3 size: 12 residues. The CDR3 region has the DNA TGTGCCAGCAGCTTAGGGGGGTCGGAAGCTTTCTTT. Encoded protein: CASSLGGSEAFF.

This rearrangement joins TRBV25-1 to TRBJ2-1, with D perhaps TRBD2 (6 bases). Germline-derived CDR1 and CDR2 are MGHDK and SYGVNS. The CDR3 sequence is 15 residues long. The V gene lost 3 bases and the J gene lost 6 bases, with 15 bases spanning the gap. The CDR3 DNA follows: TGTGCCAGCAGTGACCGGGACTCCGAGATCAATGAGCAGTTCTTC. Residues: CASSDRDSEINEQFF. Drawing the rest from reference TRBV25-1 and TRBJ2-1, the complete variable domain is EADIYQTPRYLVIGTGKKITLECSQTMGHDKMYWYQQDPGMELHLIHYSYGVNSTEKGDLSSESTVSRIRTEHFPLTLESARPSHTSQYLCASSDRDSEINEQFFGPGTRLTVL.

The J gene is TRBJ2-7, the V gene TRBV5-1; TRBD2 matches 14 bases. V lost 1 base, J lost 5 bases, and 11 bases stayed unmatched. The CDR3 covers 18 residues. From germline, CDR1 is SGHRS and CDR2 YFSETQ. CDR3 amino acids: CASSLSTGTSGRGNEQYF. DNA of the CDR3: TGCGCCAGCAGCTTGTCGACCGGGACTAGCGGGAGAGGAAACGAGCAGTACTTC.

This chain uses TRBV27 with TRBJ2-2, with TRBD1 matching over 10 bases. Germline V lookup: CDR1 MNHEY, CDR2 SMNVEV (reference sequence). The CDR3 is 17 residues long. V shed 5 bases and J 2 bases; nucleotides not matched to a gene: 8. In DNA, the CDR3 is TGTGCCAGCAGTCTCGACAGGGGGCGACTTAACACCGGGGAGCTGTTTTTT. Translation: CASSLDRGRLNTGELFF.

CDR3 protein: CASRGLRDRHTEAFF. CDR3 in DNA: TGTGCCAGCAGGGGGCTTCGGGACAGGCACACTGAAGCTTTCTTT. This sequence joins TRBV6-1 and TRBJ1-1, with 8 bases matching TRBD1. V lost 6 bases to trimming and J lost 3 bases; unmatched junction nucleotides: 9. The CDR3 contains 15 residues. Germline V gene data show CDR1 as MNHNS and CDR2 as SASEGT.

The chain combines TRBV7-2 with TRBJ2-7; TRBD1 might be the D (7 bases). The V gene lost 2 bases and the J gene lost 3 bases, with 14 bases spanning the gap. CDR1 is SGHTA and CDR2 is FQGNSA in the germline V gene. There are 15 residues in the CDR3. The CDR3 DNA is TGTGCCAGCAGCTTAACTACAGGGGACTTCTACGAGCAGTACTTC. Its translation is CASSLTTGDFYEQYF.